This T cell receptor beta chain was captured by sequencing in a study of metastatic and nonmetastatic thyroid tumors. Overall study: Peripheral blood and tumor or nodule samples from malignant and benign thyroid patients were compared.

In the study's own analysis: Built for papillary thyroid cancer, a distant-metastasis classifier drew on CDR3 differences across clinicopathological groups. TCRdb re-analyzed the PCR reads through MiXCR. These V and J calls rely on TCRdb rather than the paper's analysis. Of fewer than 18,000 clones listed, under 25% are singletons. Not a single patient had been given any form of treatment at any point before undergoing thyroid surgery. The CDR3 loop spans 14 amino acids. Germline assignment: CDR1 SGHKS and CDR2 YYEKEE (reference sequence). General study results and limits: Within blood and tumor, benign nodules reportedly had significantly lower TCR beta diversity than malignant thyroid tumors did.

This clone was seen repeatedly, ten times or more. Antigen unknown. Compared with germline, one end of the junction differs, possibly owing to a read error. Other DNA sequences in the sample encode the same CDR3. Sequencing was performed on tumor tissue. This TCR was sampled from a female donor with papillary thyroid cancer or a benign thyroid nodule (not recorded which). Some clones in this sample may be carry-over from other donors' samples. This chain joins TRBV5-5 and TRBJ1-1, with D hard to call. The chain's CDR3 is CASSLLNTNTEAFF. In DNA, the CDR3 is TGTGCCAGCAGCTTGTTGAACACGAACACTGAAGCCTTCTTT. Together with reference TRBV5-5 and TRBJ1-1, the CDR3 gives the full variable domain: DAGVTQSPTHLIKTRGQQVTLRCSPISGHKSVSWYQQVLGQGPQFIFQYYEKEERGRGNFPDRFSARQFPNYSSELNVNALLLGDSALYLCASSLLNTNTEAFFGQGTRLTVV.